The present entry profiles one T cell receptor beta chain with its context. The antigen remains undetermined. Trimming took 5 bases from V and 5 from J, leaving 13 bases between them. The CDR3 has 14 residues. From germline, CDR1 is MNHNS and CDR2 SASEGT. This entry comes from a study of T cells in tuberculosis. Study conclusions and caveats: GMM-specific TCRs were nearer to active tuberculosis alpha repertoires, suggesting expansion.

Assay used: immunoSEQ multiplex PCR; TCRdb lists only in-frame clones, some missing. Altogether about 34,000 clones are present, around 97% being singletons, with the ten largest covering approximately 5.8%. The rearrangement uses TRBV6-1 and TRBJ2-1; a possible D gene is TRBD2 (5 bases). Sequenced: PBMCs. The TCR originated in a donor under 30 with latent tuberculosis or without tuberculosis infection. Here the CDR3 DNA reads TGTGCCAGCAGTCCCCGTTTGCGGGACAATGAGCAGTTCTTC. Its translation is CASSPRLRDNEQFF.